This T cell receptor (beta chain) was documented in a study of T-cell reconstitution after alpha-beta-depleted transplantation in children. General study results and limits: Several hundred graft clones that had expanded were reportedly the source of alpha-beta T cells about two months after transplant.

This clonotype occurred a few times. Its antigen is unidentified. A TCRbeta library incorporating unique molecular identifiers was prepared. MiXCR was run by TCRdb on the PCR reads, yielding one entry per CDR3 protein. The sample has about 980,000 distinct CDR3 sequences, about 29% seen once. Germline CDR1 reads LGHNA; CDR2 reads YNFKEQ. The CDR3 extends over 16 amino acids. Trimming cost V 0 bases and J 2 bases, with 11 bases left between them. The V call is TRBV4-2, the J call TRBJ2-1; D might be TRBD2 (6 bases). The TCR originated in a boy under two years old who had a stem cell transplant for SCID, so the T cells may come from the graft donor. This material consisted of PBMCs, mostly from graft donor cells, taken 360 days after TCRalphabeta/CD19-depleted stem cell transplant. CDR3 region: CASSQEGGGTYNEQFF. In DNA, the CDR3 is TGTGCCAGCAGCCAAGAGGGGGGAGGCACCTACAATGAGCAGTTCTTC.